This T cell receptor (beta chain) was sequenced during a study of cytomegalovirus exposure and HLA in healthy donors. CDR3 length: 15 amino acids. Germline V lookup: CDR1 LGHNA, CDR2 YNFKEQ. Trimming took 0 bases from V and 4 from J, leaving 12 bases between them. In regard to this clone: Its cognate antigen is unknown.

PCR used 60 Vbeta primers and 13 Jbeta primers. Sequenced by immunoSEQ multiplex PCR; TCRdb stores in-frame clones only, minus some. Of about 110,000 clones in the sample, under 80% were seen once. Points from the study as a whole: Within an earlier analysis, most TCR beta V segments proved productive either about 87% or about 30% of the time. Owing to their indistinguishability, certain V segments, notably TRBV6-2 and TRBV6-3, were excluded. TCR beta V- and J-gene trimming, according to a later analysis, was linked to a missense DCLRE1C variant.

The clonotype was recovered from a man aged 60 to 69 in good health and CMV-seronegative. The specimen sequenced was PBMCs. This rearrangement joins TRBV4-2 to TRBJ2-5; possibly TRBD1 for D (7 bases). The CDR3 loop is CASSQEGGQRETQYF. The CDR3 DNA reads TGTGCCAGCAGCCAAGAGGGGGGACAGCGAGAGACCCAGTACTTC.